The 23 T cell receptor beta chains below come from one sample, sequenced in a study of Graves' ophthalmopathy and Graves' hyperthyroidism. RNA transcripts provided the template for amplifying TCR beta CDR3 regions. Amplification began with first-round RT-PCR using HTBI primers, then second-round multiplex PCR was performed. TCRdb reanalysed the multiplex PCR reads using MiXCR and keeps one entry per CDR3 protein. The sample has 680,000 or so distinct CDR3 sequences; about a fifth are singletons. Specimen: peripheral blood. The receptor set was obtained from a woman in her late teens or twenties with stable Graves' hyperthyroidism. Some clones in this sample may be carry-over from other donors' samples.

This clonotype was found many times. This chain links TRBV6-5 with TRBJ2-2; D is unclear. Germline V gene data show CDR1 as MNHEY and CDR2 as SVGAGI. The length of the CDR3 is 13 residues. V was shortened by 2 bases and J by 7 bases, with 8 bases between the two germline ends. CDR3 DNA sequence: TGTGCCAGCAGTTACGAAGGTGGCGGGGAGCTGTTTTTT. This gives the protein CASSYEGGGELFF.

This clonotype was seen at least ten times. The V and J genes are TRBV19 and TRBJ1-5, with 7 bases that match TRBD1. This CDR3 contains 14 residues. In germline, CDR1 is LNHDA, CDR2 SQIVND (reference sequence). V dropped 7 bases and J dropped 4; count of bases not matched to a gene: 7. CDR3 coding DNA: TGTGCCAGTACAAACAGGGGCGGTAATCAGCCCCAGCATTTT. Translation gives CASTNRGGNQPQHF.

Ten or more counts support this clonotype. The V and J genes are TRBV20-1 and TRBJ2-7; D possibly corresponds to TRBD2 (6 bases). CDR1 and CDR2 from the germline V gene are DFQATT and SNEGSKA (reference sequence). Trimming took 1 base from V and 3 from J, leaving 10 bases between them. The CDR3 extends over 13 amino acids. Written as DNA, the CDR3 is TGCAGTGCTAGAGGAAGGCGGGACTACGAGCAGTACTTC. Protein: CSARGRRDYEQYF.

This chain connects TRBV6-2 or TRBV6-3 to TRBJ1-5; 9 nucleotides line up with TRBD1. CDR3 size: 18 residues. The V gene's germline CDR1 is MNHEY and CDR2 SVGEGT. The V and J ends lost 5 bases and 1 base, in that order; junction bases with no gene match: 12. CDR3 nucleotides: TGTGCCAGCAGTCCAATTCACCAGGGACAGGGAAGCAATCAGCCCCAGCATTTT. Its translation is CASSPIHQGQGSNQPQHF.

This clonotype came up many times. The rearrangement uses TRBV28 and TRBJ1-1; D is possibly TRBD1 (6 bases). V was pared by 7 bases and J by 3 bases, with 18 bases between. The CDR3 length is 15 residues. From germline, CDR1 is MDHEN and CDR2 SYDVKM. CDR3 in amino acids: CASTGVGGADTEAFF. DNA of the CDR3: TGTGCCAGCACCGGAGTGGGGGGCGCGGACACTGAAGCTTTCTTT.

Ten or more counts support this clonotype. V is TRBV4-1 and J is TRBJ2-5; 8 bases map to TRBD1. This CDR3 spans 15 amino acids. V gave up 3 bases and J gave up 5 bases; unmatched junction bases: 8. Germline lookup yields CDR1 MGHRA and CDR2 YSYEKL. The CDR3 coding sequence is TGCGCCAGCAGCCACCCCCGGACAGGGAGTGAGACCCAGTACTTC. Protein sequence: CASSHPRTGSETQYF.

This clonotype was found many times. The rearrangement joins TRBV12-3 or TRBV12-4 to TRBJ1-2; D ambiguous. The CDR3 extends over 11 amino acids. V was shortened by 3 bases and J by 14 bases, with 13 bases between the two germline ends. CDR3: CASSFRVAITF. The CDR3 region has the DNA TGTGCCAGCAGTTTTAGGGTAGCTATTACCTTC.

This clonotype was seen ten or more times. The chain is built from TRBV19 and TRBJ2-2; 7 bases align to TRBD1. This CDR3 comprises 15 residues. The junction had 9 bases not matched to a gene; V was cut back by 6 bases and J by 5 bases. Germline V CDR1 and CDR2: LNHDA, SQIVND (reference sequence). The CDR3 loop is CASSVEGARTGELFF. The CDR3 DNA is TGTGCCAGTAGCGTCGAGGGGGCGAGGACCGGGGAGCTGTTTTTT.

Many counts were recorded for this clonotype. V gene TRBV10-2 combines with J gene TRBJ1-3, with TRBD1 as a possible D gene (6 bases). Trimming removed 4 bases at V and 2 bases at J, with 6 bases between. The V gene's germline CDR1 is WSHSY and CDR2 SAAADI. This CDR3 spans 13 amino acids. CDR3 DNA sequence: TGCGCCAGCAGTGGGGACACTGGAAACACCATATATTTT. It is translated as CASSGDTGNTIYF.

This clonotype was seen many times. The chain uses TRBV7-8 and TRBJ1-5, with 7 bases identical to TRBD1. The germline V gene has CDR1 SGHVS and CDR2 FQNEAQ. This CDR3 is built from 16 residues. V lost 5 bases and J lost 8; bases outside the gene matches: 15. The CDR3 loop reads CASSGDGQAFNEPQHF. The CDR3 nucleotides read TGTGCCAGCAGCGGAGATGGACAGGCGTTTAATGAGCCCCAGCATTTT.

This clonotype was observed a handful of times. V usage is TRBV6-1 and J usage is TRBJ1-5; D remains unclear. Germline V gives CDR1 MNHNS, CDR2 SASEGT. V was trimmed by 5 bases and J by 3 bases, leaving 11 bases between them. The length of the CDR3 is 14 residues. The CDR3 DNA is TGTGCCAGCAGTATAGACGGGTACAATCAGCCCCAGCATTTT. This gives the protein CASSIDGYNQPQHF.

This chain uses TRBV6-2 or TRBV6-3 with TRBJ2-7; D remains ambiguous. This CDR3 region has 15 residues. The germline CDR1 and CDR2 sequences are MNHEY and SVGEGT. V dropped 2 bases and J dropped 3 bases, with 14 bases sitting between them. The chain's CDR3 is CASSYTRVILYEQYF. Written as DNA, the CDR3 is TGTGCCAGCAGTTACACACGCGTTATACTCTACGAGCAGTACTTC.

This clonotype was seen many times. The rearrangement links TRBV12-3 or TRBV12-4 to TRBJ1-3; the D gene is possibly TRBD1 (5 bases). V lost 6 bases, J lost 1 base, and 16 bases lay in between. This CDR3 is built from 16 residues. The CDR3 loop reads CASRPYSKGSGNTIYF. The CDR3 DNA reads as TGTGCCAGCAGACCTTACAGTAAGGGGTCTGGAAACACCATATATTTT.

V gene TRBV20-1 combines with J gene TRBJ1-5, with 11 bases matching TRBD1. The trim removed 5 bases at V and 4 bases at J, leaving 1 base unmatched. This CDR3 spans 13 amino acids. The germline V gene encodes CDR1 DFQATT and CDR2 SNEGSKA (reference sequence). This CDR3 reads CSAGTGGNQPQHF. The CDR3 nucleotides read TGCAGTGCTGGGACAGGGGGAAATCAGCCCCAGCATTTT.

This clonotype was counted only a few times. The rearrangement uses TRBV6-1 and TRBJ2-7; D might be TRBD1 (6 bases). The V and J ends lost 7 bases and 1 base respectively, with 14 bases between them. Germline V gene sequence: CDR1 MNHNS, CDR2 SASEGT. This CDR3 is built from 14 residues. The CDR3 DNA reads TGTGCCAGCATGCAGGGGCTGCTATCCTACGAGCAGTACTTC. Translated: CASMQGLLSYEQYF.

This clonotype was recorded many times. DNA for the CDR3: TGTGCCAGCAGTTTGGGGGCACCGAGGTTTGCATCTGAAGCTTTCTTT. The encoded protein is CASSLGAPRFASEAFF. The genes are TRBV27 and TRBJ1-1; possibly TRBD1 for D (6 bases). CDR3 length: 16 amino acids. Germline CDR1 reads MNHEY; CDR2 reads SMNVEV (reference sequence). Trimming took off 3 bases at V and 6 bases at J, with 20 bases between the two ends.

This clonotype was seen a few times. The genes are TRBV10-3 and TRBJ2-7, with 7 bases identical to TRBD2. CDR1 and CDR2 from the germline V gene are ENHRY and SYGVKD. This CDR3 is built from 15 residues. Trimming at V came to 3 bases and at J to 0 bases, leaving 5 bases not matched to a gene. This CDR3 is CAISDQAGSSYEQYF. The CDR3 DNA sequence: TGTGCCATCAGTGACCAAGCGGGGAGCTCCTACGAGCAGTACTTC.

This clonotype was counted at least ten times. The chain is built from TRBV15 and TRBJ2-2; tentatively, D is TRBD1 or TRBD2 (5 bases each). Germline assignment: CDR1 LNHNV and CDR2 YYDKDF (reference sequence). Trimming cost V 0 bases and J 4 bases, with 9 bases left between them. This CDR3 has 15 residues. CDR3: CATSRDYGTTGELFF. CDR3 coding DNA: TGTGCCACCAGCAGAGACTACGGGACCACCGGGGAGCTGTTTTTT.

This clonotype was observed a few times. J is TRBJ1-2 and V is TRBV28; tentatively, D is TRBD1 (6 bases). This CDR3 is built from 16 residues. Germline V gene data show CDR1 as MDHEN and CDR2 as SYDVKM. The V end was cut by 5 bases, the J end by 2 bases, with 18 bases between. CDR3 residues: CASSTPRQAWNYGYTF. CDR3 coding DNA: TGTGCCAGCAGTACCCCACGACAGGCTTGGAACTATGGCTACACCTTC.

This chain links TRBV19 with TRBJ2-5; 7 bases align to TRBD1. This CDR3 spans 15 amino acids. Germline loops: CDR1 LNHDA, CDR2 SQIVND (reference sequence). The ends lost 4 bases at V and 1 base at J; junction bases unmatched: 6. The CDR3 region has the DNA TGTGCCAGTAGTAAACGGGACAGCCTCCAAGAGACCCAGTACTTC. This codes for CASSKRDSLQETQYF.

The CDR3 DNA sequence: TGTGCCAGCAGGGAGACAGATACGCAGTATTTT. Translating gives CASRETDTQYF. The chain carries TRBV6-1 and TRBJ2-3, with unresolved D. The germline CDR1 and CDR2 sequences are MNHNS and SASEGT. Trimming pared 6 bases from V and 3 bases from J, leaving 4 bases between. This CDR3 spans 11 amino acids.

The CDR3, as DNA: TGTGCCAGCAGGAAAGATCAGGCCGGGGAGCTGTTTTTT. It codes for CASRKDQAGELFF. This chain joins TRBV6-1 and TRBJ2-2, with D hard to call. The CDR3 is 13 residues long. CDR1 and CDR2 from the germline V gene are MNHNS and SASEGT. V lost 6 bases and J 6 bases, leaving 11 bases between the germline ends.

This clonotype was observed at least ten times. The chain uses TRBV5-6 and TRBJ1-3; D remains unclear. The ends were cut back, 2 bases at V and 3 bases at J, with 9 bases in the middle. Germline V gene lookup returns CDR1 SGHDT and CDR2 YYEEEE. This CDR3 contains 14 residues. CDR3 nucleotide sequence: TGTGCCAGCAGCTTCGGACGAGGTGGAAACACCATATATTTT. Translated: CASSFGRGGNTIYF.